This TCR beta chain was obtained from a study of T-cell reconstitution after alpha-beta-depleted transplantation in children. Notes on the study in general: Where some patients showed high TCRbeta diversity at day 60, it came from recipient T cells and thymic progenitors that had survived. Newly produced T cells mostly provided counts and TCRbeta diversity after one year, as hyperexpanded clones declined. Several hundred expanded graft clones reportedly gave rise to the alpha-beta T cells present about two months after transplant.

For TCRbeta, the library was prepared with unique molecular identifiers. MiXCR, run by TCRdb on the PCR reads, gives a single entry per CDR3 protein. The sample records more than 400,000 distinct CDR3 sequences, approximately 42% being singletons. Only a few counts were recorded for this clonotype. Antigen specificity is unknown. The V end lost 3 bases, the J end lost 5 bases, and 15 bases lay between the germline ends. The CDR3 is 15 residues long. CDR1 is LGHDT, CDR2 YNNKEL, per germline (reference sequence). This material consisted of PBMCs, taken before TCRalphabeta/CD19-depleted stem cell transplant. This sequence originates from a girl aged 2-9 years with aplastic anemia, due to receive a stem cell transplant. The chain recombines TRBV3-1 with TRBJ2-3; D is unclear. The CDR3: CASSHRYTGGDTQYF. CDR3 coding DNA: TGTGCCAGCAGCCACAGATACACGGGCGGAGATACGCAGTATTTT.